This T cell receptor (beta chain) was recovered during a study of T cell clonality in common variable immunodeficiency. Sequencing was performed with immunoSEQ multiplex PCR; in TCRdb, only in-frame clones are kept and a portion is missing. Observed are 40,000 to 45,000 clones, no singletons, with the top ten taking 8% to 13%. CDR1 is DFQATT and CDR2 is SNEGSKA in the germline V gene (reference sequence). The CDR3 runs 15 residues. V lost 3 bases and J 0 bases, leaving 14 bases between the germline ends. The sample holds many counts of this clone. From the germline J gene comes the end of the CDR3, since the read stops 3 residues before it.

The specimen was peripheral blood mononuclear cells. This TCR was recovered from a person aged 18 to 75 in good health. This chain joins TRBV20-1 and TRBJ1-1; no firm D call. CDR3 sequence: CSARAPSHMNTEAFF. The CDR3 bases that were read are TGCAGTGCTAGGGCACCCTCACACATGAACACTGAA.